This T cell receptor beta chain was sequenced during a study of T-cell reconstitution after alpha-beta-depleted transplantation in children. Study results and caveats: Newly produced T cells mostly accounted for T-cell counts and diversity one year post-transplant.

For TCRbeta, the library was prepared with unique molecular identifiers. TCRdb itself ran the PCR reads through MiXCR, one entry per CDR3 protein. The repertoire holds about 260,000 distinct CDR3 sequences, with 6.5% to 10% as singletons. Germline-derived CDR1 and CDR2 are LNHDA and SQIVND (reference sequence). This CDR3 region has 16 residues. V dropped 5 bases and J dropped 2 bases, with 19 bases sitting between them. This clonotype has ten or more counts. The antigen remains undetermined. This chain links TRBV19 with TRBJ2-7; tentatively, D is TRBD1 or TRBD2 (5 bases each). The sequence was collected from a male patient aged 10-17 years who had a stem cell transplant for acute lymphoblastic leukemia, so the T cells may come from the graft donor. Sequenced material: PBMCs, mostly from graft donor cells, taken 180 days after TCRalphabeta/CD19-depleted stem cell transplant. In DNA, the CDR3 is TGTGCCAGTAGTTCTGCCCGGGACGGTCATACCTACGAGCAGTACTTC. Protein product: CASSSARDGHTYEQYF.